This T cell receptor (beta chain) was sequenced for a study of blood T cell repertoires in COVID-19. Study-wide context: The origin of the acute and convalescent COVID-19 samples was the United States, Italy and Spain.

V was clipped by 3 bases and J by 3 bases, with 13 bases between them. Germline CDR1 SGHNT, CDR2 YYREEE (reference sequence). The CDR3 has 14 amino acids. Repertoires were generated with immunoSEQ multiplex PCR, while TCRdb's copy carries only in-frame clones and drops some. The repertoire includes a few hundred thousand clones, approximately 91% of them detected once, and 2.6% sits in the top ten. The sample was peripheral blood. The origin of this receptor is a person aged 18-35 years with COVID-19, enrolled during active disease. The chain carries TRBV5-4 and TRBJ2-7; D perhaps matches TRBD2 (6 bases). CDR3 residues: CASSYETRNYEQYF. CDR3 bases: TGTGCCAGCAGCTATGAGACTAGAAACTACGAGCAGTACTTC.